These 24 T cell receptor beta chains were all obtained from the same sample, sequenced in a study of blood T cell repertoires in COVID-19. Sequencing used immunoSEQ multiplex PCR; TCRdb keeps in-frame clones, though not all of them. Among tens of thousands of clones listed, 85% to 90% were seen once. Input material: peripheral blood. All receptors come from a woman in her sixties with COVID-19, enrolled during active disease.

In nucleotides, the CDR3 is TGTGCCAGCAGCCATTTCCGTAGCGCCACCTACAATGAGCAGTTCTTC. Protein product: CASSHFRSATYNEQFF. This chain joins TRBV3-1 (or the pseudogene TRBV3-2) and TRBJ2-1; tentative D call: TRBD2 (5 bases). The germline V gene encodes CDR1 LGHDT and CDR2 YNNKEL (reference sequence). CDR3 length: 16 amino acids. The germline V and J ends were trimmed by 3 bases and 2 bases, with 14 bases remaining between them.

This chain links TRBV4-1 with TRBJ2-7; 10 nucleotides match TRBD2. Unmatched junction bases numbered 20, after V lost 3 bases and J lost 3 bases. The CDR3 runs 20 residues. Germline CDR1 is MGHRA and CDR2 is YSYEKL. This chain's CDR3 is CASSQFSGLAGDKGGYEQYF. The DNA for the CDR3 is TGCGCCAGCAGCCAGTTCTCTGGGCTAGCGGGGGACAAGGGTGGCTACGAGCAGTACTTC.

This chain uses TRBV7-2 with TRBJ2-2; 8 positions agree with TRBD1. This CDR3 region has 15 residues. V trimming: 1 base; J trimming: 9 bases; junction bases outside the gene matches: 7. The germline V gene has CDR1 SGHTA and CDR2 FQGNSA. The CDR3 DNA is TGTGCCAGCAGCTTAGGACAGGGGCGCGAACGGGAGCTGTTTTTT. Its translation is CASSLGQGRERELFF.

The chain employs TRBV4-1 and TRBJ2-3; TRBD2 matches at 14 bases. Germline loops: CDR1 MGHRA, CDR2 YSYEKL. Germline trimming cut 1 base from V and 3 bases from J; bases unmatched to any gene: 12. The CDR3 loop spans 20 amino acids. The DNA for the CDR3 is TGCGCCAGCAGCCAAGGAGTAACGCTGGGACTAGCGGGAGAGACAGATACGCAGTATTTT. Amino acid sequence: CASSQGVTLGLAGETDTQYF.

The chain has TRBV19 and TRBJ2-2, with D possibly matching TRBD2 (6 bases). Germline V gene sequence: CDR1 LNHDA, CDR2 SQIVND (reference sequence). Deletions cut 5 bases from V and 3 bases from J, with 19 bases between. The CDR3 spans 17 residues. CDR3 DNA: TGTGCCAGTAGTCACTCTCATGGGAGGTGGGACACCGGGGAGCTGTTTTTT. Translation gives CASSHSHGRWDTGELFF.

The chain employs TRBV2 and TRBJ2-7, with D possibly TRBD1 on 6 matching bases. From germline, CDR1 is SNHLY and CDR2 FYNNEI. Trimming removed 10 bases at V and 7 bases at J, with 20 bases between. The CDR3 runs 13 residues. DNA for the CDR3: TGTGCCACCCAAGGTTTGGGGGCAGGGGAGCAGTACTTC. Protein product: CATQGLGAGEQYF.

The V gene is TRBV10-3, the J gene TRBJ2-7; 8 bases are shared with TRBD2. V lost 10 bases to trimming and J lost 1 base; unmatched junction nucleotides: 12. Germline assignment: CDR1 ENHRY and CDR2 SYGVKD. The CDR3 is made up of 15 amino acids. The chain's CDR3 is CATESPREGSYEQYF. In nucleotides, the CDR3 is TGTGCCACAGAATCCCCACGGGAGGGTTCCTACGAGCAGTACTTC.

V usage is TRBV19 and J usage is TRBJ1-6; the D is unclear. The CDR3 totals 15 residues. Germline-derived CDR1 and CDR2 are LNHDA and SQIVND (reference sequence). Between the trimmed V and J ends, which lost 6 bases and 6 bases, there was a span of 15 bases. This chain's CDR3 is CASSSRTGINSPLHF. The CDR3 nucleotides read TGTGCCAGTAGCTCCAGGACGGGGATTAATTCACCCCTCCACTTT.

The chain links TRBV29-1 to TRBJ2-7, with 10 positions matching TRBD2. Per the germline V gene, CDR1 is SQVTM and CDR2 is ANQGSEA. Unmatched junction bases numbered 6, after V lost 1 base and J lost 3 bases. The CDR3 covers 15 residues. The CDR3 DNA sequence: TGCAGCGTTGAAGGTACTAGCGGGGCCTACTACGAGCAGTACTTC. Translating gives CSVEGTSGAYYEQYF.

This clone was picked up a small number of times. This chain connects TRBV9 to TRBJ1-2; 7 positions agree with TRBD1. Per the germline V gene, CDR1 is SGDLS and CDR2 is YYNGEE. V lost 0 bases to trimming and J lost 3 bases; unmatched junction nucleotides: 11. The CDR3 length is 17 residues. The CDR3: CASSVALNRGSDYGYTF. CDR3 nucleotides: TGTGCCAGCAGCGTAGCCCTAAACAGGGGTAGTGACTATGGCTACACCTTC.

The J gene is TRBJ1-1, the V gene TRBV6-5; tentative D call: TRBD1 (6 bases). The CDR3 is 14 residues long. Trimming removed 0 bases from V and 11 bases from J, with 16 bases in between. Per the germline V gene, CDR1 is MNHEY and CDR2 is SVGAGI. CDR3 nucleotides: TGTGCCAGCAGTTACTCCACAGGGAGGGTATTGGCTTTCTTT. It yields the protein CASSYSTGRVLAFF.

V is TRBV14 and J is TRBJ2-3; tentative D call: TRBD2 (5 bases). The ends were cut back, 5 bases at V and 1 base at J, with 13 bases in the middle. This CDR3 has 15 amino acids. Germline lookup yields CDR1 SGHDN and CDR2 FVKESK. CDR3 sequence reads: CASSESSLGTDTQYF. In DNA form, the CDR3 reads TGTGCCAGCAGCGAATCTAGCCTAGGCACAGATACGCAGTATTTT.

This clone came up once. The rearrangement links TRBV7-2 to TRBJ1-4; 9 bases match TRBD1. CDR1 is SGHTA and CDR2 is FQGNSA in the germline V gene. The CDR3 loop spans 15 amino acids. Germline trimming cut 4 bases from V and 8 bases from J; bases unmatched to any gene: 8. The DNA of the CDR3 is TGTGCCAGCAGCTCCCAGGACAGGGGTCGGGAAAAACTGTTTTTT. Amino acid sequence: CASSSQDRGREKLFF. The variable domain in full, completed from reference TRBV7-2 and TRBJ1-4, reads GAGVSQSPSNKVTEKGKDVELRCDPISGHTALYWYRQSLGQGLEFLIYFQGNSAPDKSGLPSDRFSAERTGGSVSTLTIQRTQQEDSAVYLCASSSQDRGREKLFFGSGTQLSVL.

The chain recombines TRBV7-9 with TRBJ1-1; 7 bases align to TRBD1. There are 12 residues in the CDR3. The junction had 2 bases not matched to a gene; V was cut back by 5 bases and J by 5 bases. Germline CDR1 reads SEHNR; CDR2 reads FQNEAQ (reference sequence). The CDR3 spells CASSRQGTEAFF. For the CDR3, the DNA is TGTGCCAGCAGCAGACAGGGTACTGAAGCTTTCTTT.

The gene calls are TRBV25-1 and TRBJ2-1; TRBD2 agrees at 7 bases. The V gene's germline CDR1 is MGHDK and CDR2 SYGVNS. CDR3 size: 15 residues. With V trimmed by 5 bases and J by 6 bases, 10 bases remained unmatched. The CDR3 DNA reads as TGTGCCAGCAGTCCCCTTCAGGCGGGAGCCAATGAGCAGTTCTTC. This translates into CASSPLQAGANEQFF.

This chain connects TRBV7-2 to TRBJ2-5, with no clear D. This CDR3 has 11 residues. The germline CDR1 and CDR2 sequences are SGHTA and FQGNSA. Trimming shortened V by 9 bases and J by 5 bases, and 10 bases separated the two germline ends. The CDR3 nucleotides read TGTGCCAGTACGAACGGGGAGACCCAGTACTTC. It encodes CASTNGETQYF.

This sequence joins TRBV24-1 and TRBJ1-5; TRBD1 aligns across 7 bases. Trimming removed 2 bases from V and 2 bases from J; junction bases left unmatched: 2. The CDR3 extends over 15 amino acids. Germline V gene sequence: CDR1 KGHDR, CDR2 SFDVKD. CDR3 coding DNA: TGTGCCACCAGTGATTCCCAGGGGGGCAATCAGCCCCAGCATTTT. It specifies CATSDSQGGNQPQHF.

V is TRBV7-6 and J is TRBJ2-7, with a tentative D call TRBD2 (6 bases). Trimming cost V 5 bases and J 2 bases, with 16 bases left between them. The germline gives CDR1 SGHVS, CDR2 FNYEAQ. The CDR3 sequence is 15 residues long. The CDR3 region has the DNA TGTGCCAGCAGCCTGACTAGGACCCCCCCCTACGAGCAGTACTTC. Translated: CASSLTRTPPYEQYF.

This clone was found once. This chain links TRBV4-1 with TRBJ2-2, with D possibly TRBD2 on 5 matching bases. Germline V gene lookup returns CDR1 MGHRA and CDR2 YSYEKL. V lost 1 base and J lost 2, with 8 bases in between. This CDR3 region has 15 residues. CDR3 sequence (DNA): TGCGCCAGCAGCCAAGTTGCTAGCAACACCGGGGAGCTGTTTTTT. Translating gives CASSQVASNTGELFF.

As DNA, the CDR3 is TGTGCCAGTAGTAGGGACAGAGGTCTCACTGAAGCTTTCTTT. Amino acids: CASSRDRGLTEAFF. This chain joins TRBV19 and TRBJ1-1; 7 bases map to TRBD1. The junction had 6 bases not matched to a gene; V was cut back by 4 bases and J by 4 bases. Germline loops: CDR1 LNHDA, CDR2 SQIVND (reference sequence). The CDR3 has 14 amino acids.

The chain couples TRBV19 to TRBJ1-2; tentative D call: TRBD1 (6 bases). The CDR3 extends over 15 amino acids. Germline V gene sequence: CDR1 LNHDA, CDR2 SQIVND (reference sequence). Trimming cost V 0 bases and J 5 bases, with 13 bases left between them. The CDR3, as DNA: TGTGCCAGTAGTATAGATCCCGGGACATATTATGGCTACACCTTC. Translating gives CASSIDPGTYYGYTF.

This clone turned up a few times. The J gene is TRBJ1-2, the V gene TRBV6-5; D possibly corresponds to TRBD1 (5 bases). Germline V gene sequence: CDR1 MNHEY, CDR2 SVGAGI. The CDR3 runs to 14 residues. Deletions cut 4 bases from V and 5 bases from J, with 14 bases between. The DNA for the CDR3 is TGTGCCAGCAGTTCCCGGGGGTACGGGTATGGCTACACCTTC. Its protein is CASSSRGYGYGYTF.

The CDR3 spells CASSLRRTGDQPQHF. Here the CDR3 DNA reads TGTGCCAGCAGTTTAAGGCGGACAGGGGATCAGCCCCAGCATTTT. The chain uses TRBV27 and TRBJ1-5; 9 bases fit TRBD1. Germline loops: CDR1 MNHEY, CDR2 SMNVEV (reference sequence). V lost 2 bases and J lost 5; bases outside the gene matches: 4. This CDR3 is built from 15 residues.

CDR3 sequence (DNA): TGTGCCAGCAGTTACCTGGGACAGGGGAACTACGAGCAGTACTTC. It is translated as CASSYLGQGNYEQYF. The chain links TRBV6-5 to TRBJ2-7; 10 bases line up with TRBD1. This CDR3 contains 15 residues. Germline V gene data show CDR1 as MNHEY and CDR2 as SVGAGI. Trimming took 2 bases from V and 3 from J; bases not matched to a gene: 4.